The T cell receptor (beta chain) described here comes from a study of CXCR3-negative and CXCR3-positive naive CD8 T cells. Study details: The study obtained 120 million to 150 million TRB reads, about 1.5 +/- 0.3 million per library.

TRB cDNA libraries were made by UMI-labeled 5' RACE. TCRdb derives one entry per CDR3 protein from the 5' RACE reads, leaving out DNA. The sample includes 150,000 or so distinct CDR3 sequences. Findings and caveats of the study: Naive CXCR3-negative and CXCR3-positive cells had similar TRBV-TRBJ usage; memory differed. Higher TRB CDR3 hydrophobicity marked CXCR3-positive naive cells relative to CXCR3-negative naive cells. TRB CDR3 properties were used to infer TCR strength, and surface CD5 was comparable between naive subsets.

Concerning this clonotype itself: The target antigen is unknown.

This CDR3 has 15 residues. Germline CDR1 reads DFQATT; CDR2 reads SNEGSKA (reference sequence). Phenotypically, naive CD8+ T cells corresponded to CD45RO-CCR7+CD27+CD95-. V gene TRBV20-1 combines with J gene TRBJ2-7; no DNA is available, so the TRBD1 call from TCRdb remains unchecked. Sequencing was done on a sample of naive CXCR3+ CD8+ T cells from blood. Subset denoted: CD45RO-CCR7+CD27+CD95- naive CD8+ T cells expressing CXCR3 (TNR3+). The receptor's source is a human donor in good health. Some clones in this sample may be carry-over from other donors' samples. Here the CDR3 reads CSARDPGHPFYEQYF.